The T cell receptor beta chain described here comes from a study of shared clonotypes between healthy human individuals. Whole-study findings and limits: Measured sharing among donors was expected to vary with sequencing depth. Researchers found naive subsets generally carried larger estimated richness than memory subsets.

The V gene's germline CDR1 is LNHDA and CDR2 SQIVND (reference sequence). This CDR3 has 15 amino acids. The junction had 5 bases not matched to a gene; V was cut back by 6 bases and J by 0 bases. TCRdb's table, derived via immunoSEQ multiplex PCR, lists solely in-frame clones and lacks some. In the table there are approximately 700,000 clones, about 80% of which are singletons. Remarks on this clone: Antigen specificity is unknown.

This chain links TRBV19 with TRBJ1-5; TRBD1 matches 7 bases. The receptor comes from a woman aged 25 to 39 in good health. The sequenced sample consisted of memory CD4+ T cells sorted from blood. Subset noted: CD45RA-negative fraction. The CDR3 coding sequence is TGTGCCAGTAGCAAACAGGGGAATAGCAATCAGCCCCAGCATTTT. Protein product: CASSKQGNSNQPQHF. The full variable domain, with the rest looked up from reference TRBV19 and TRBJ1-5, is DGGITQSPKYLFRKEGQNVTLSCEQNLNHDAMYWYRQDPGQGLRLIYYSQIVNDFQKGDIAEGYSVSREKKESFPLTVTSAQKNPTAFYLCASSKQGNSNQPQHFGDGTRLSIL.